The clone carrying this T cell receptor (beta chain) has a handful of counts. These data belong to a study of blood T cell repertoires in COVID-19. The wider study: Acute and convalescent COVID-19 samples came from the United States, Italy and Spain. The analysed material was cDNA or gDNA that came from T cells, B-cell-depleted T cells, or PBMCs.

This CDR3 contains 18 residues. The J segment lost 3 bases and the V segment lost 0 bases, leaving 13 bases of the junction unmatched. CDR1 is SGDLS, CDR2 YYNGEE, per germline. As processed by the authors: Estimation of nucleated cell counts relied on the amplification of reference gene primers. Here immunoSEQ multiplex PCR was the method, and the copy in TCRdb shows in-frame clones only, minus some. For V, J and clone size, that table is used; D and trimming come from the DNA. The repertoire has more than 250,000 clones, approximately 85% of them found once; the top ten carry around 1.6%. The material sequenced was peripheral blood. The sequence derives from a woman aged 45-59 years with acute or convalescent COVID-19. This sequence joins TRBV9 and TRBJ2-7; TRBD2 agrees at 9 bases. For the CDR3, the DNA is TGTGCCAGCAGCGTAGCTACTGTGGCTAGCGGGACCCTCTACGAGCAGTACTTC. Amino acid sequence: CASSVATVASGTLYEQYF.